One and the same sample provided the 32 T cell receptor beta chains below, sequenced in a study of blood T cell repertoires in COVID-19. The protocol was immunoSEQ multiplex PCR, while the TCRdb copy is restricted to in-frame clones and leaves out a portion. This sample has about 500,000 clones; approximately 88% occur once, and the top ten carry 7.8%. The sample consisted of peripheral blood. All receptors come from a woman aged 45-60 years with COVID-19, enrolled during active disease.

This clone was counted a single time. In the same sample, other DNA sequences code for this CDR3. The rearrangement links TRBV7-2 to TRBJ1-1, with a tentative D call TRBD1 (6 bases). Germline V CDR1 and CDR2: SGHTA, FQGNSA. The CDR3 consists of 14 residues. Trimming cost V 0 bases and J 6 bases, with 11 bases left between them. CDR3 DNA sequence: TGTGCCAGCAGCTTAGCGTCGGGGGGGCCTGAAGCTTTCTTT. Protein sequence: CASSLASGGPEAFF.

This sequence joins TRBV19 and TRBJ1-1; 12 nucleotides line up with TRBD1. The trim removed 6 bases at V and 4 bases at J, leaving 6 bases unmatched. Germline CDR1 LNHDA, CDR2 SQIVND (reference sequence). CDR3 length equals 15 residues. This chain's CDR3 is CASRPGQGAPTEAFF. The CDR3 DNA sequence: TGTGCCAGTAGGCCGGGACAGGGGGCCCCCACTGAAGCTTTCTTT. Supplemented by reference TRBV19 and TRBJ1-1, the full variable domain reads DGGITQSPKYLFRKEGQNVTLSCEQNLNHDAMYWYRQDPGQGLRLIYYSQIVNDFQKGDIAEGYSVSREKKESFPLTVTSAQKNPTAFYLCASRPGQGAPTEAFFGQGTRLTVV.

CDR3 loop: CASRGLAGGRNEQFF. The CDR3, as DNA: TGCGCCAGCCGCGGACTAGCGGGGGGGAGGAATGAGCAGTTCTTC. This rearrangement joins TRBV5-1 to TRBJ2-1, with 15 nucleotides matching TRBD2. CDR3 length: 15 amino acids. Trimming cost V 7 bases and J 7 bases; bases outside gene matches: 6. Germline V gene data show CDR1 as SGHRS and CDR2 as YFSETQ.

The CDR3 loop is CASSQSGTSGGKAGELFF. CDR3 sequence (DNA): TGTGCCAGCAGCCAATCCGGGACTAGCGGGGGGAAGGCCGGGGAGCTGTTTTTT. V is TRBV5-6 and J is TRBJ2-2, with 15 bases fitting TRBD2. V shed 4 bases, J shed 6 bases, and the junction held 10 bases outside the gene matches. Germline lookup yields CDR1 SGHDT and CDR2 YYEEEE. There are 18 residues in the CDR3.

This clone was seen a single time. CDR3 in amino acids: CASSEGQGNEKLFF. The CDR3 region has the DNA TGTGCCAGCAGCGAGGGACAGGGGAATGAAAAACTGTTTTTT. This chain joins TRBV9 and TRBJ1-4; TRBD1 agrees at 10 bases. Germline-derived CDR1 and CDR2 are SGDLS and YYNGEE. Losses at the gene ends were 3 bases for V and 5 bases for J; bases not matched to a gene: 1. The CDR3 consists of 14 residues.

V is TRBV29-1 and J is TRBJ1-1; 7 bases fit TRBD1. The CDR3 has 15 residues. Looked up from germline, CDR1 is SQVTM and CDR2 is ANQGSEA. The V and J ends lost 6 bases and 5 bases, in that order; junction bases with no gene match: 15. CDR3 amino acids: CSVTGDRQGGTEAFF. The CDR3 DNA reads as TGCAGCGTCACGGGAGACAGACAGGGCGGGACTGAAGCTTTCTTT.

The chain carries TRBV30 and TRBJ1-5; the D gene is possibly TRBD1 (5 bases). Germline V CDR1 and CDR2: GTSNPN, SVGIG (reference sequence). V gave up 1 base and J gave up 3 bases, with 13 bases separating them. The CDR3 loop spans 15 amino acids. The CDR3 DNA sequence: TGTGCCTGGAGTGGAGGCTTTGGGGCCAATCAGCCCCAGCATTTT. Its protein product is CAWSGGFGANQPQHF.

The chain couples TRBV19 to TRBJ2-2; 7 positions match TRBD1. Trimming at V came to 10 bases and at J to 5 bases, leaving 10 bases not matched to a gene. Per germline, CDR1 LNHDA and CDR2 SQIVND (reference sequence). This CDR3 region has 14 residues. The CDR3 loop is CATRTGQRTGELFF. The CDR3 DNA follows: TGTGCCACCAGGACAGGTCAACGAACCGGGGAGCTGTTTTTT.

The chain joins TRBV5-1 to TRBJ2-1, with 15 bases identical to TRBD2. CDR1 is SGHRS and CDR2 is YFSETQ in the germline V gene. V dropped 0 bases and J dropped 12; count of bases not matched to a gene: 4. The CDR3 consists of 15 residues. In nucleotides, the CDR3 is TGCGCCAGCAGCTTGGGGACTAGCGGGGGGGCCTGGCAGTTCTTC. This sequence encodes CASSLGTSGGAWQFF.

Only one count was recorded for this clone. V is TRBV6-1 and J is TRBJ1-6; D is undetermined. CDR1 and CDR2 (germline): MNHNS, SASEGT. The CDR3 has 15 residues. Deletions cut 1 base from V and 9 bases from J, with 13 bases between. Written as DNA, the CDR3 is TGTGCCAGCAGTGAAGTAGATCGAGGAATTTCACCCCTCCACTTT. Translation: CASSEVDRGISPLHF.

J is TRBJ2-5 and V is TRBV5-8; TRBD2 matches 9 bases. Germline CDR1 is SGHTS and CDR2 is YDEGEE. The CDR3 is made up of 15 amino acids. After removal of 2 bases from V and 5 bases from J, the junction contained 7 bases not matched to a gene. The CDR3 nucleotides read TGTGCCAGCAGCTTTGGCGGGGGGGGACTGGAGACCCAGTACTTC. This encodes CASSFGGGGLETQYF. Variable domain in full (rest from reference TRBV5-8 and TRBJ2-5): EAGVTQSPTHLIKTRGQQATLRCSPISGHTSVYWYQQALGLGLQFLLWYDEGEERNRGNFPPRFSGRQFPNYSSELNVNALELEDSALYLCASSFGGGGLETQYFGPGTRLLVL.

This chain links TRBV5-1 with TRBJ2-5, with TRBD2 as a possible D gene (5 bases). The CDR3 is 13 residues long. From germline, CDR1 is SGHRS and CDR2 YFSETQ. V gave up 5 bases and J gave up 5 bases, with 13 bases separating them. The DNA for the CDR3 is TGCGCCAGCAGGAAGCAGGAGCGGGAGACCCAGTACTTC. Translation: CASRKQERETQYF.

The V gene is TRBV4-2, the J gene TRBJ2-1; tentative D call: TRBD1 (5 bases). CDR1 and CDR2 from the germline V gene are LGHNA and YNFKEQ. V lost 8 bases to trimming and J lost 15 bases, with 20 bases between them. The CDR3 totals 12 residues. The DNA of the CDR3 is TGTGCCAGCCGACCTGTCACTGGGGCGCCGTTCTTC. Translation: CASRPVTGAPFF.

The V gene is TRBV29-1, the J gene TRBJ2-1; D perhaps matches TRBD2 (5 bases). Trimming took off 0 bases at V and 0 bases at J, with 9 bases between the two ends. The CDR3 totals 15 residues. From germline, CDR1 is SQVTM and CDR2 ANQGSEA. The chain's CDR3 is CSVEETGSSYNEQFF. The CDR3 bases are TGCAGCGTTGAAGAAACGGGGAGCTCCTACAATGAGCAGTTCTTC.

J is TRBJ1-1 and V is TRBV29-1; no clear D gene. The germline V gene has CDR1 SQVTM and CDR2 ANQGSEA. This CDR3 has 12 residues. Trimming shortened V by 0 bases and J by 10 bases, and 12 bases separated the two germline ends. The CDR3 sequence: CSVEDPGIGAFF. The CDR3, as DNA: TGCAGCGTTGAAGATCCGGGGATCGGAGCTTTCTTT.

This clone was counted once. The gene calls are TRBV3-1 (or the pseudogene TRBV3-2) and TRBJ2-7, with 11 bases aligning to TRBD1. Germline loops: CDR1 LGHDT, CDR2 YNNKEL (reference sequence). The length of the CDR3 is 16 residues. V lost 4 bases and J lost 3; bases outside the gene matches: 8. CDR3 coding DNA: TGTGCCAGCAGCCGAAATTCCGGGACAGGGGGCTACGAGCAGTACTTC. Translated, it gives CASSRNSGTGGYEQYF.

In this sample, this clone turned up a few times. V usage is TRBV2 and J usage is TRBJ1-1, with D hard to call. CDR3 length: 14 amino acids. V gave up 7 bases and J gave up 3 bases, with 15 bases separating them. CDR1 is SNHLY and CDR2 is FYNNEI in the germline V gene. Here the CDR3 reads CASIREGAYTEAFF. In DNA, the CDR3 is TGTGCCAGCATTCGGGAGGGTGCGTACACTGAAGCTTTCTTT.

This chain uses TRBV6-6 with TRBJ1-6; the match to TRBD1 covers 8 bases. The CDR3 spans 14 residues. V was pared by 5 bases and J by 7 bases, with 4 bases of the junction left unmatched. CDR1 is MNHNY and CDR2 is SVGAGI in the germline V gene (reference sequence). CDR3 DNA sequence: TGTGCCAGCAGTGGGGACAGGACGAATTCACCCCTCCACTTT. Translating gives CASSGDRTNSPLHF.

The genes are TRBV30 and TRBJ1-1; TRBD1 might be the D (6 bases). CDR3 length: 12 residues. Germline-derived CDR1 and CDR2 are GTSNPN and SVGIG (reference sequence). V was pared by 5 bases and J by 4 bases, with 11 bases between. The DNA for the CDR3 is TGTGCCTGGCAGGCACAGGGCACTGAAGCTTTCTTT. Translated: CAWQAQGTEAFF.

The chain uses TRBV5-1 and TRBJ1-1; TRBD1 might be the D (6 bases). Trimming left V 4 bases short and J 2 bases short, with 18 bases between. The CDR3 contains 16 residues. Per germline, CDR1 SGHRS and CDR2 YFSETQ. The CDR3 DNA is TGCGCCAGCAGCGTGGACCCTACAGGGTTAAACACTGAAGCTTTCTTT. Translating it yields CASSVDPTGLNTEAFF.

This clone showed up just once. The V call is TRBV21-1, the J call TRBJ1-1; TRBD1, as called in the table, went unchecked against the DNA. TRBV21-1 counts as a pseudogene. The CDR3 is 15 residues long. The CDR3 coding sequence is TGTGCCAGCAGCACCAGACAGGGGACGAACACTGAAGCTTTCTTT. This sequence encodes CASSTRQGTNTEAFF.

The gene calls are TRBV18 and TRBJ2-2; TRBD2 is a possible D gene (5 bases). V lost 1 base and J 1 base, leaving 10 bases between the germline ends. The CDR3 is 16 amino acids. Germline assignment: CDR1 KGHSH and CDR2 LQKENI. The CDR3 sequence is CASSPQGGGNTGELFF. The CDR3 nucleotides are TGTGCCAGCTCACCACAGGGCGGAGGGAACACCGGGGAGCTGTTTTTT.

This sequence joins TRBV6-5 and TRBJ2-7, with a tentative D call TRBD2 (5 bases). Trimming took off 2 bases at V and 7 bases at J, with 9 bases between the two ends. CDR1 MNHEY and CDR2 SVGAGI come from the germline V gene. The CDR3 length is 12 residues. The CDR3 DNA reads as TGTGCCAGCAGTTACACCCGGACTGAGCAGTACTTC. Residues: CASSYTRTEQYF.

This rearrangement joins TRBV5-1 to TRBJ1-2; 7 nucleotides match TRBD1. The CDR3 consists of 15 residues. Germline V CDR1 and CDR2: SGHRS, YFSETQ. After removal of 4 bases from V and 3 bases from J, the junction contained 9 bases not matched to a gene. CDR3 protein: CASSPRQGQDYGYTF. CDR3 nucleotide sequence: TGCGCCAGCAGCCCTCGACAGGGACAAGACTATGGCTACACCTTC. The whole variable domain, remainder taken from reference TRBV5-1 and TRBJ1-2, is KAGVTQTPRYLIKTRGQQVTLSCSPISGHRSVSWYQQTPGQGLQFLFEYFSETQRNKGNFPGRFSGRQFSNSRSEMNVSTLELGDSALYLCASSPRQGQDYGYTFGSGTRLTVV.

The CDR3 DNA reads TGTGCCACCAGTACAGCGGGGAGAGATGAGCAGTTCTTC. It codes for CATSTAGRDEQFF. This chain joins TRBV24-1 and TRBJ2-1; 7 bases agree with TRBD2. Germline values: CDR1 KGHDR, CDR2 SFDVKD. The CDR3 has 13 residues. V lost 6 bases and J lost 8; bases outside the gene matches: 6.

The chain employs TRBV9 and TRBJ2-6; the D gene is possibly TRBD2 (6 bases). Looked up from germline, CDR1 is SGDLS and CDR2 is YYNGEE. The CDR3 extends over 14 amino acids. V lost 10 bases and J 0 bases, leaving 11 bases between the germline ends. CDR3 protein: CAGWRGSGANVLTF. In DNA form, the CDR3 reads TGTGCCGGGTGGAGGGGCTCTGGGGCCAACGTCCTGACTTTC. The full variable domain, its missing parts supplied by reference TRBV9 and TRBJ2-6, is DSGVTQTPKHLITATGQRVTLRCSPRSGDLSVYWYQQSLDQGLQFLIQYYNGEERAKGNILERFSAQQFPDLHSELNLSSLELGDSALYFCAGWRGSGANVLTFGAGSRLTVL.

As to this clone: The sample carries other DNA sequences with the same CDR3. The chain links TRBV28 to TRBJ1-1, with no clear D. The CDR3 is 12 amino acids. Deletions cut 4 bases from V and 1 base from J, with 4 bases between. In germline, CDR1 is MDHEN, CDR2 SYDVKM. The CDR3, as DNA: TGTGCCAGCAGTTCGTCGAACACTGAAGCTTTCTTT. This sequence encodes CASSSSNTEAFF.

V is TRBV12-5 and J is TRBJ1-2; D is perhaps TRBD1 (6 bases). CDR1 LGHNT and CDR2 FRNRAP come from the germline V gene. Trimming cost V 0 bases and J 6 bases, with 8 bases left between them. This CDR3 contains 13 residues. The CDR3 here is CASGLVTGNGYTF. The CDR3 nucleotides are TGTGCTAGTGGTTTGGTAACAGGGAATGGCTACACCTTC.

The J gene is TRBJ2-7, the V gene TRBV5-1; TRBD2 might be the D (6 bases). This CDR3 region has 16 residues. Germline V gene lookup returns CDR1 SGHRS and CDR2 YFSETQ. V was shortened by 2 bases and J by 0 bases, with 15 bases between the two germline ends. CDR3 in DNA: TGCGCCAGCAGCTTAAGCGGGCCACAGAGCTCCTACGAGCAGTACTTC. Residues: CASSLSGPQSSYEQYF.

The chain carries TRBV6-5 and TRBJ2-7; 7 bases are a match to TRBD2. Germline V gene lookup returns CDR1 MNHEY and CDR2 SVGAGI. J was trimmed by 0 bases and V by 6 bases; bases with no gene match: 8. The CDR3 consists of 15 residues. The CDR3 nucleotides read TGTGCCAGCAGGGGCCCTGGGGGGGGCTCCTACGAGCAGTACTTC. Its translation is CASRGPGGGSYEQYF.

This chain joins TRBV29-1 and TRBJ1-4, with D uncertain. The CDR3 covers 12 residues. The V end lost 7 bases, the J end lost 10 bases, and 16 bases lay between the germline ends. Germline V gene data show CDR1 as SQVTM and CDR2 as ANQGSEA. For the CDR3, the DNA is TGCAGCGGTATAGAGGGCGATGGAAAACTGTTTTTT. This sequence encodes CSGIEGDGKLFF. Full variable domain (missing parts from reference TRBV29-1 and TRBJ1-4): SAVISQKPSRDICQRGTSLTIQCQVDSQVTMMFWYRQQPGQSLTLIATANQGSEATYESGFVIDKFPISRPNLTFSTLTVSNMSPEDSSIYLCSGIEGDGKLFFGSGTQLSVL.

In its sample, this clone was seen a few times. The V call is TRBV2, the J call TRBJ1-6; tentative D call: TRBD1 (5 bases). The CDR3 totals 14 residues. CDR1 is SNHLY, CDR2 FYNNEI, per germline. The CDR3 DNA is TGTGTCTCTAAAAGGGGTCAGGAAAATTCACCCCTCCACTTT. This encodes CVSKRGQENSPLHF.